This TCR beta chain was found in a study of cytomegalovirus exposure and HLA in healthy donors. V shed 4 bases and J shed 5 bases, with 17 bases lying between them. The CDR3 loop spans 15 amino acids. Germline CDR1 is SGHTA and CDR2 is FQGNSA. PCR used 60 Vbeta primers and 13 Jbeta primers. Using immunoSEQ multiplex PCR, the repertoire was profiled, and TCRdb retains in-frame clones only, with some absent. The sample has 100,000 to 150,000 clones; around 80% are singletons. This clone was detected only a few times. The antigen remains unidentified. Study-wide results and caveats: Versus the roughly 700-donor mean, an Asian-associated ancestry cluster reportedly showed fewer N-insertions in a later analysis. TCR beta chain V- and J-gene trimming was linked, in a later analysis, to a missense variant in DCLRE1C. Earlier analysis found most TCR beta V segments productive about 87% or about 30% of the time.

The chain uses TRBV7-2 and TRBJ1-1; TRBD1 might be the D (5 bases). Sequenced: PBMCs. This TCR was recovered from a woman between 45 and 60 years old in good health and CMV-seronegative. The CDR3 DNA is TGTGCCAGCAGCTCCCGGACAATGGATCGGACTGAAGCTTTCTTT. Translating gives CASSSRTMDRTEAFF.